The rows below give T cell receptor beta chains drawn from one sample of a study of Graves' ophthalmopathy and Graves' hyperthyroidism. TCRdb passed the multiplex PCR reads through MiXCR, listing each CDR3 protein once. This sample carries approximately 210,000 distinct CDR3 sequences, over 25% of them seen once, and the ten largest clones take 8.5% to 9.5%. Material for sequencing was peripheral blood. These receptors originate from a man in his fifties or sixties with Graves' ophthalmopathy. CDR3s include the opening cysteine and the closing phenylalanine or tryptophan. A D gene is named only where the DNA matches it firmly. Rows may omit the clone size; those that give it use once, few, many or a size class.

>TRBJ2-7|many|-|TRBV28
CASRASRGAQYF
TGTGCCAGCAGGGCGAGCAGGGGTGCGCAGTACTTC
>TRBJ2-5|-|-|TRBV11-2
CASSSAVGVRKTQYF
TGTGCCAGCAGCTCAGCGGTGGGGGTAAGGAAGACCCAGTACTTC
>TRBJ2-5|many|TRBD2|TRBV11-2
CASSVLGTSVQETQYF
TGTGCCAGCAGCGTCCTTGGGACTAGCGTACAAGAGACCCAGTACTTC
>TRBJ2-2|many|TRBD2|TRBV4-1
CASSQLAGNTGELFF
TGCGCCAGCAGCCAACTAGCGGGTAACACCGGGGAGCTGTTTTTT
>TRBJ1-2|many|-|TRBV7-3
CASSPSGPDNYGYTF
TGTGCCAGCAGCCCGTCGGGCCCCGATAACTATGGCTACACCTTC
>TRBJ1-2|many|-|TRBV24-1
CATSDFNTGYGYTF
TGTGCCACCAGTGATTTTAACACAGGCTATGGCTACACCTTC
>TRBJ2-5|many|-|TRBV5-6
CASSQGLRDGAETQYF
TGTGCCAGCAGCCAAGGGCTCCGAGACGGCGCAGAGACCCAGTACTTC
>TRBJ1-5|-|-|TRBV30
CAWSVGKGQPQHF
TGTGCCTGGAGTGTAGGGAAAGGGCAGCCCCAGCATTTT
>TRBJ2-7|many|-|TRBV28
CASILTGTPYEQYF
TGTGCCAGCATCTTGACAGGGACTCCCTACGAGCAGTACTTC
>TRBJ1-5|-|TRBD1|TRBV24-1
CATSEGGTANQPQHF
TGTGCCACCAGTGAGGGCGGGACAGCGAATCAGCCCCAGCATTTT
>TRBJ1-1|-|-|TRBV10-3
CAISDGRDTEAFF
TGTGCCATCAGTGACGGCCGAGACACTGAAGCTTTCTTT
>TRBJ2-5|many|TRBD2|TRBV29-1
CSLAGYQETQYF
TGCTCACTAGCGGGGTACCAAGAGACCCAGTACTTC
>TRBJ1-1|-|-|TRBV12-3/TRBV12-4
CASGWSGVDTEAFF
TGTGCCAGCGGATGGTCAGGGGTCGACACTGAAGCTTTCTTT
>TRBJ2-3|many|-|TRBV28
CASSSWGGTDTQYF
TGTGCCAGCAGTTCTTGGGGGGGCACAGATACGCAGTATTTT
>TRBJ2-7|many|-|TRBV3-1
CASSQVGWQGEQYF
TGTGCCAGCAGCCAAGTTGGGTGGCAGGGCGAGCAGTACTTC
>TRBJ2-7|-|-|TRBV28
CATNSGPPKNYEQYF
TGTGCCACCAACTCGGGTCCGCCGAAGAATTACGAGCAGTACTTC
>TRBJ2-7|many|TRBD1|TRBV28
CASRIGTGNRYEQYF
TGTGCCAGCAGAATCGGGACAGGGAATCGCTACGAGCAGTACTTC
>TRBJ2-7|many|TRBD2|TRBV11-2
CASSFSGSSYEQYF
TGTGCCAGCAGCTTTAGCGGGAGCTCTTACGAGCAGTACTTC
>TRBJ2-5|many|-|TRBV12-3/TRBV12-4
CASSTNIQETQYF
TGTGCCAGCAGTACAAACATCCAAGAGACCCAGTACTTC
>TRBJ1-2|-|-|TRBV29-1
CSVYGLNVWGYTF
TGCAGCGTTTACGGGTTGAATGTCTGGGGCTACACCTTC
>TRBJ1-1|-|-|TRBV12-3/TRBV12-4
CASSFGRRDTEAFF
TGTGCCAGCAGTTTTGGGAGGAGGGACACTGAAGCTTTCTTT
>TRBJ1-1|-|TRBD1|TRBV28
CASSLWSGDRGEAFF
TGTGCCAGCAGTTTATGGTCAGGGGACAGGGGGGAAGCTTTCTTT
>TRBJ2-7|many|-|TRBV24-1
CATSDPASYEQYF
TGTGCCACCAGTGACCCCGCCTCCTACGAGCAGTACTTC
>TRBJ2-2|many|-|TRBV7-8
CASSVGPAGGELFF
TGTGCCAGCAGCGTCGGGCCAGCGGGCGGGGAGCTGTTTTTT
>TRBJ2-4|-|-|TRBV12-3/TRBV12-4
CASSLDSGAQNIQYF
TGTGCCAGCAGTTTAGACAGTGGGGCCCAAAACATTCAGTACTTC
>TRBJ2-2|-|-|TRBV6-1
CASVGRWTGELFF
TGTGCCAGTGTGGGGAGATGGACCGGGGAGCTGTTTTTT
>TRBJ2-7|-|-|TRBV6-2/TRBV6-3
CASSPPGDLYEQYF
TGTGCCAGCAGTCCACCGGGGGACCTGTACGAGCAGTACTTC